The 9 T cell receptor beta chains below were found in one sample sequenced in a study of T cell changes during pregnancy in multiple sclerosis. TCRdb keeps only in-frame clones here, not all; method: immunoSEQ multiplex PCR. The table includes roughly 39,000 clones, 90% detected once. Specimen: CD4+ T cells from peripheral blood mononuclear cells, collected in the first trimester of pregnancy. These receptors were collected from a female donor in good health, enrolled as a control in a pregnancy study.

V gene TRBV28 combines with J gene TRBJ1-1, with 8 bases that match TRBD1. With 5 bases clipped from V and 1 base from J, the junction kept 6 bases outside the gene matches. This CDR3 contains 15 residues. Germline V gene lookup returns CDR1 MDHEN and CDR2 SYDVKM. CDR3 protein: CASSRQGSGNTEAFF. Here the CDR3 DNA reads TGTGCCAGCAGTCGACAGGGGAGTGGGAACACTGAAGCTTTCTTT.

The rearrangement uses TRBV27 and TRBJ1-5; 7 bases map to TRBD1. Trimming cost V 7 bases and J 3 bases; bases outside gene matches: 3. Per the germline V gene, CDR1 is MNHEY and CDR2 is SMNVEV (reference sequence). CDR3 length: 13 residues. CDR3 nucleotide sequence: TGTGCCAGCAAGGGACAGTCCAATCAGCCCCAGCATTTT. Its protein is CASKGQSNQPQHF.

The chain couples TRBV9 to TRBJ2-7; 7 bases are shared with TRBD1. Trimming took 0 bases from V and 2 from J; bases not matched to a gene: 8. Germline loops: CDR1 SGDLS, CDR2 YYNGEE. This CDR3 comprises 16 residues. CDR3 sequence reads: CASSVASTTGTYEQYF. CDR3 nucleotides: TGTGCCAGCAGCGTAGCTTCCACGACAGGGACCTACGAGCAGTACTTC.

The gene calls are TRBV18 and TRBJ2-5; weak D call: TRBD1 (5 bases). The J call is doubtful: the DNA matches TRBJ2-7 better. The CDR3 spans 14 residues. The V gene's germline CDR1 is KGHSH and CDR2 LQKENI. As DNA, the CDR3 is TGTGCCAGCTCACCACAGGTTGGGGCATCCGAGCAGTACTTC. Translated: CASSPQVGASEQYF.

The rearrangement links TRBV20-1 to TRBJ1-5; D possibly corresponds to TRBD1 (6 bases). Deletions cut 4 bases from V and 14 bases from J, with 15 bases between. Germline V gene sequence: CDR1 DFQATT, CDR2 SNEGSKA (reference sequence). The CDR3 is 11 amino acids. The CDR3 sequence is CSATSSRTEHF. In DNA form, the CDR3 reads TGCAGTGCTACCTCGTCCAGGACAGAGCATTTT.

The rearrangement joins TRBV28 to TRBJ1-2; D is perhaps TRBD1 (5 bases). Trimming left V 7 bases short and J 0 bases short, with 24 bases between. The CDR3 totals 18 residues. Per germline, CDR1 MDHEN and CDR2 SYDVKM. The CDR3 DNA reads as TGTGCCAGCACCTATCTCGGCTATAGGGGATCCACTAACTATGGCTACACCTTC. Amino acids: CASTYLGYRGSTNYGYTF.

The chain has TRBV2 and TRBJ2-5; unclear D gene. The J call may not be correct, given that the DNA end is closer to TRBJ2-7. CDR3 size: 16 residues. Germline CDR1 and CDR2: SNHLY and FYNNEI. This CDR3 reads CASSESRGPPPYEQYF. The CDR3 nucleotides read TGTGCCAGCAGTGAGTCTAGAGGCCCGCCTCCCTACGAGCAGTACTTC.

V usage is TRBV28 and J usage is TRBJ2-7; 11 positions agree with TRBD1. This CDR3 contains 16 residues. After removal of 4 bases from V and 5 bases from J, the junction contained 10 bases not matched to a gene. Germline CDR1 and CDR2: MDHEN and SYDVKM. CDR3 residues: CASSSWDRGKMDEQYF. The CDR3 coding sequence is TGTGCCAGCAGTTCATGGGACAGGGGGAAAATGGACGAGCAGTACTTC. Full variable domain (remainder filled in from reference TRBV28 and TRBJ2-7): DVKVTQSSRYLVKRTGEKVFLECVQDMDHENMFWYRQDPGLGLRLIYFSYDVKMKEKGDIPEGYSVSREKKERFSLILESASTNQTSMYLCASSSWDRGKMDEQYFGPGTRLTVT.

The genes are TRBV4-2 and TRBJ2-3, with a weak D call TRBD1 (5 bases). V shed 1 base and J shed 3 bases, with 11 bases lying between them. CDR1 is LGHNA and CDR2 is YNFKEQ in the germline V gene. The CDR3 extends over 15 amino acids. The CDR3 DNA reads TGTGCCAGCAGCCAAGGGACGACAGATACAGATACGCAGTATTTT. This translates into CASSQGTTDTDTQYF.